This T cell receptor (beta chain) was sequenced during a study of response to subunit inactivated influenza vaccine. Study-wide results and caveats: Seasonal influenza vaccination, on each occasion, was suggested by the authors to recruit few new T cells.

Trimming took 9 bases from V and 1 from J, leaving 10 bases between them. Germline-derived CDR1 and CDR2 are SGHRS and YFSETQ. This CDR3 comprises 13 residues. This clonotype was detected only a few times. Antigen: not known. TCRdb called the RT-PCR reads again in MiXCR, with one record for every CDR3 protein. The top ten clones hold less than 4% of a sample with around 530,000 distinct CDR3 sequences, approximately 15% of them seen once. The chain joins TRBV5-1 to TRBJ2-2, with no clear D. The material sequenced was CD4+ T cells sorted from PBMCs, taken approximately 25 months after vaccination. This TCR derives from a man in his fifties or sixties who received an inactivated influenza vaccine. The CDR3 DNA follows: TGCGCCACCGCTCCTGGGAACACCGGGGAGCTGTTTTTT. Translated: CATAPGNTGELFF.